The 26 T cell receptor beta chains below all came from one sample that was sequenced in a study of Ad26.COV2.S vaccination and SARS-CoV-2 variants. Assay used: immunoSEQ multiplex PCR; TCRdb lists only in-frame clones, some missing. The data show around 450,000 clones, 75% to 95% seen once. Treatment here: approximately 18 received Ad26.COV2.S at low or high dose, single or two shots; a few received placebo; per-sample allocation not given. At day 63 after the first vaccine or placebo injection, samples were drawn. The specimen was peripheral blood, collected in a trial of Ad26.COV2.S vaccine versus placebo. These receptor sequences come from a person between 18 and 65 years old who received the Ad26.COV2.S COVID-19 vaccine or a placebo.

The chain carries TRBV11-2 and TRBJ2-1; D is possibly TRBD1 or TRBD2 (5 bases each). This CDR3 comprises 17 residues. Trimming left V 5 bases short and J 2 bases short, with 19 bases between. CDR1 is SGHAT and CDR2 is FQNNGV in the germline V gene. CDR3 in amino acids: CASSHGSSRTTYNEQFF. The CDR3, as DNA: TGTGCCAGCAGCCATGGGTCTAGCAGGACAACCTACAATGAGCAGTTCTTC.

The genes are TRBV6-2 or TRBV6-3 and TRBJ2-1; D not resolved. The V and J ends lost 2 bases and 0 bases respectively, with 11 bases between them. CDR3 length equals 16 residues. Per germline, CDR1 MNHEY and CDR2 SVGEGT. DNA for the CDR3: TGTGCCAGCAGTTACATCGCGACCAGCTCCTACAATGAGCAGTTCTTC. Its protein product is CASSYIATSSYNEQFF.

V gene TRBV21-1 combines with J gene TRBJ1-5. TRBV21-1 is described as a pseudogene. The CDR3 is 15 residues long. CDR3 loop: CASSKPDRSNQPQHF. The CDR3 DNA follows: TGTGCCAGCAGCAAACCGGATCGAAGCAATCAGCCCCAGCATTTT.

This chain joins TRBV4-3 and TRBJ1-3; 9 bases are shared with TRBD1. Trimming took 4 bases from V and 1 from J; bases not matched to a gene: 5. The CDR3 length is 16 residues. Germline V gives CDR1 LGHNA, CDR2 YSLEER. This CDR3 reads CASSLLTGGSGNTIYF. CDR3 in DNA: TGCGCCAGCAGCCTCCTGACAGGGGGTTCTGGAAACACCATATATTTT.

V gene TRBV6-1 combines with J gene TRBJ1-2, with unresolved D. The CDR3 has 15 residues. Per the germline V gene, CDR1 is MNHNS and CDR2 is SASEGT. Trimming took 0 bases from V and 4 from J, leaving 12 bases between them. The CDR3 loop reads CASSEALSQTYGYTF. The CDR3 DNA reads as TGTGCCAGCAGTGAAGCGCTTAGTCAGACCTATGGCTACACCTTC.

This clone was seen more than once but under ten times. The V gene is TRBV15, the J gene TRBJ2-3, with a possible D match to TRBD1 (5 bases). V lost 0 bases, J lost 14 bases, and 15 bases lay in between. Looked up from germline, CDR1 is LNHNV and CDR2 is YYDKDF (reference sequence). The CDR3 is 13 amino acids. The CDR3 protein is CATSRDRQGGRYF. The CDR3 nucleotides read TGTGCCACCAGCAGAGATCGGCAGGGTGGGCGGTATTTT.

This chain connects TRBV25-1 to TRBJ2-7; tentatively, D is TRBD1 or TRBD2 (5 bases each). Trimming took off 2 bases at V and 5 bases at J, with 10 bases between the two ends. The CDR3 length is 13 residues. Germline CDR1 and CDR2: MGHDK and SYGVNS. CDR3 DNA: TGTGCCAGCAGTGAAGGGGGAAACGACGAGCAGTACTTC. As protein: CASSEGGNDEQYF.

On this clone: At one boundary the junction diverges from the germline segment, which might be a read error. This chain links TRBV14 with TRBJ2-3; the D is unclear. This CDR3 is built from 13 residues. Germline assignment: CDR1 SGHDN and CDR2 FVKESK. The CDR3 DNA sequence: TGTGCCAGCAGTCAAGGTCTTGGAGATACGCAGTATTTT. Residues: CASSQGLGDTQYF.

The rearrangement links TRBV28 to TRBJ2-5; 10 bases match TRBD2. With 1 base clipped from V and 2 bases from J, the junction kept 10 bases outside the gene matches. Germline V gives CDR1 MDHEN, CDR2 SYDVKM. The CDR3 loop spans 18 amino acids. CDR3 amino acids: CASSLLLAGGLNQETQYF. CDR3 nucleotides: TGTGCCAGCAGTTTATTGTTAGCGGGAGGTCTCAATCAAGAGACCCAGTACTTC.

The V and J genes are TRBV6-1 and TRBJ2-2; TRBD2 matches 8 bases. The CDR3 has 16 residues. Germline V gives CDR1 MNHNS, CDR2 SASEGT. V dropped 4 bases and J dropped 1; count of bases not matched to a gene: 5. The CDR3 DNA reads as TGTGCCAGCAGTGCTTTTGCGGGAGGGAACACCGGGGAGCTGTTTTTT. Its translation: CASSAFAGGNTGELFF.

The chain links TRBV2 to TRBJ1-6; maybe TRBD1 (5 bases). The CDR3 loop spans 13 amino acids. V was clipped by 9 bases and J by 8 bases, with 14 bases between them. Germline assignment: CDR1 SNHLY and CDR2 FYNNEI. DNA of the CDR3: TGTGCCAGTAGAAAAGTGGGGGATTCACCCCTCCACTTT. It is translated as CASRKVGDSPLHF. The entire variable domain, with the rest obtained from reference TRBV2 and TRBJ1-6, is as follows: EPEVTQTPSHQVTQMGQEVILRCVPISNHLYFYWYRQILGQKVEFLVSFYNNEISEKSEIFDDQFSVERPDGSNFTLKIRSTKLEDSAMYFCASRKVGDSPLHFGNGTRLTVT.

CDR3 sequence: CASSFTVNPGPEAFF. CDR3 bases: TGCGCCAGCAGCTTCACAGTGAACCCTGGCCCTGAAGCTTTCTTT. This rearrangement joins TRBV5-1 to TRBJ1-1; D call uncertain. From germline, CDR1 is SGHRS and CDR2 YFSETQ. This CDR3 spans 15 amino acids. V was clipped by 2 bases and J by 6 bases, with 17 bases between them.

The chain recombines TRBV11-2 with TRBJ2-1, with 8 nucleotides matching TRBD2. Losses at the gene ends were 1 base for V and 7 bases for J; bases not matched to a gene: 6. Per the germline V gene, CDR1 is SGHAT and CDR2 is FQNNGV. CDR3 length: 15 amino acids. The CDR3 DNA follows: TGTGCCAGCAGCTTAGGGGCTAGCGGGCGGAATGAGCAGTTCTTC. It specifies CASSLGASGRNEQFF.

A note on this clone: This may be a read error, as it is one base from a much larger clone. CDR3 sequence: CASSLVGSGTRYEQYF. The CDR3 DNA reads TGTGCCAGCAGTTTAGTGGGTAGCGGGACCCGTTACGAGCAGTACTTC. The rearrangement links TRBV27 to TRBJ2-7, with 8 bases that match TRBD2. The germline V gene has CDR1 MNHEY and CDR2 SMNVEV (reference sequence). J lost 4 bases, V lost 2 bases, and 10 bases had no gene match. This CDR3 is 16 amino acids long.

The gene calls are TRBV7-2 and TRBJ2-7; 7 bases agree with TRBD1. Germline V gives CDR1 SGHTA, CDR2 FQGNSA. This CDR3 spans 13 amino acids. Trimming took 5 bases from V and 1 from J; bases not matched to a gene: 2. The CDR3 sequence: CASSEGQSYEQYF. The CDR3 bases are TGTGCCAGCAGCGAGGGACAGTCCTACGAGCAGTACTTC.

For the CDR3, the DNA is TGTGCCAGCAGTGAAGACAACGCCTCCCTTGGCTACACCTTC. Protein sequence: CASSEDNASLGYTF. This chain joins TRBV6-1 and TRBJ1-2, with no clear D. The CDR3 extends over 14 amino acids. Germline loops: CDR1 MNHNS, CDR2 SASEGT. V was cut by 1 base and J by 7 bases, with 13 bases left in between.

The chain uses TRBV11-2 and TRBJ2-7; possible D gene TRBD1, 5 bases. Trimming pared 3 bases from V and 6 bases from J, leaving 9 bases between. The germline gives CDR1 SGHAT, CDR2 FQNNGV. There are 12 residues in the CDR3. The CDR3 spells CASSFDSLEQYF. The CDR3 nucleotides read TGTGCCAGCAGCTTCGACAGCCTCGAGCAGTACTTC.

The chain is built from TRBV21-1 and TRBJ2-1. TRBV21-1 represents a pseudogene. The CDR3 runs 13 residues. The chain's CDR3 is CASSKMVWNEQFF. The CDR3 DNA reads TGTGCCAGCAGCAAAATGGTTTGGAATGAGCAGTTCTTC.

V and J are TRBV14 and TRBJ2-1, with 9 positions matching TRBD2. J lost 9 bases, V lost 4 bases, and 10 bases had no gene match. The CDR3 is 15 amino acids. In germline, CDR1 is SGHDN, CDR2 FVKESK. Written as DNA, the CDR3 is TGTGCCAGCAGCCGCGTAGCGGGAGAGTACTCTGAGCAGTTCTTC. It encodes CASSRVAGEYSEQFF.

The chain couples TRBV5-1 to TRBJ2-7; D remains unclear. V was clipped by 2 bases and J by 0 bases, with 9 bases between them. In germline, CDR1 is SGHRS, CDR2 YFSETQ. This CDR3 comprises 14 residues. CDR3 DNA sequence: TGCGCCAGCAGCTTTGGCGGTCACTCCTACGAGCAGTACTTC. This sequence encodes CASSFGGHSYEQYF.

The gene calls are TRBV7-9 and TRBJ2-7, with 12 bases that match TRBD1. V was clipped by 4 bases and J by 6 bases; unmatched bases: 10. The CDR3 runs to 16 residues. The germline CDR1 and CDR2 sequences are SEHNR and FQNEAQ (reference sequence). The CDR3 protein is CASSSGTGGLRREQYF. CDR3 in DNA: TGTGCCAGCAGCTCAGGGACAGGGGGCCTTCGTCGCGAGCAGTACTTC.

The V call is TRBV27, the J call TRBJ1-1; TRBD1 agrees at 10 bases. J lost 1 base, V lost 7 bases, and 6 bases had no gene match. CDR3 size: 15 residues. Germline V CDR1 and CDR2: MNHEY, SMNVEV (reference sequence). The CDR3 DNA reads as TGTGCCAGCAACGCCCGGGACAGGGGGAACACTGAAGCTTTCTTT. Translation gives CASNARDRGNTEAFF.

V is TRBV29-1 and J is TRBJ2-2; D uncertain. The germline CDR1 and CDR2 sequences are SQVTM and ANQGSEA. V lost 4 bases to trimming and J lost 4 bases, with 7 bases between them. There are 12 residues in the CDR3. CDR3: CSVVAGTGELFF. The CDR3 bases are TGCAGCGTTGTCGCAGGCACCGGGGAGCTGTTTTTT.

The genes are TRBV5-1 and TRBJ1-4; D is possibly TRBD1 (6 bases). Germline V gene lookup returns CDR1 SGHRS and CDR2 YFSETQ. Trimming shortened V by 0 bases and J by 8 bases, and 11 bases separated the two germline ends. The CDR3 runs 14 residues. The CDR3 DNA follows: TGCGCCAGCAGCTTGGACAGGGATGGCGAAAAACTGTTTTTT. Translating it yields CASSLDRDGEKLFF.

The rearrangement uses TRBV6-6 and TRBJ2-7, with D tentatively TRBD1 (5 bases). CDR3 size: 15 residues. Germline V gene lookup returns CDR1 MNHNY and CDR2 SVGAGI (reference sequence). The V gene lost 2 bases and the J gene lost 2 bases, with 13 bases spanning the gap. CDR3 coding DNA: TGTGCCAGCAGTTACAGAAGGGGCGAGACCTACGAGCAGTACTTC. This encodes CASSYRRGETYEQYF.

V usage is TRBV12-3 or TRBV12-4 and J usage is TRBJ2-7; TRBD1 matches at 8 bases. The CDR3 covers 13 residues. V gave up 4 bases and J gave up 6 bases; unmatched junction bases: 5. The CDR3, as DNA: TGTGCCAGCAGTTCGACAGGGGCGGCCGAGCAGTACTTC. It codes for CASSSTGAAEQYF.